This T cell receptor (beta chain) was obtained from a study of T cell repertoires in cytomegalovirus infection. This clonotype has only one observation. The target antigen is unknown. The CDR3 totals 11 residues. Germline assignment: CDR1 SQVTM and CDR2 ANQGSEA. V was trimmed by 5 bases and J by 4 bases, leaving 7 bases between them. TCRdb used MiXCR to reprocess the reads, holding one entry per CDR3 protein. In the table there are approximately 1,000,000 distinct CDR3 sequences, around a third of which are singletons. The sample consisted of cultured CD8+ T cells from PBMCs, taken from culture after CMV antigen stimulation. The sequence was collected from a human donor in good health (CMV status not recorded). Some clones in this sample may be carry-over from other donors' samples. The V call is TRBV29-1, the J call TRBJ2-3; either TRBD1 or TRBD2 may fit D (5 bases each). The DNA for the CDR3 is TGCAGCGTTTTGGGGGCAGATACGCAGTATTTT. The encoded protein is CSVLGADTQYF.